The rows below give T cell receptor beta chains drawn from one sample of a study of T cells in Graves' hyperthyroidism and ophthalmopathy. TCRdb re-called the multiplex PCR reads through MiXCR, storing one row per CDR3 protein. This repertoire shows roughly 250,000 distinct CDR3 sequences, approximately 23% found once; its top ten account for 50% to 75%. Sequencing input: blood. These receptor sequences come from a young man with Graves' ophthalmopathy. Both conserved end residues are part of each CDR3. A D gene is named only where the DNA matches it firmly. Clone size appears in some rows only: once, few, many, or a class for an expanded clone.

D gene: TRBD2; clone size: many; J gene: TRBJ2-7; CDR3 length: 19; V gene: TRBV28; CDR3 protein: CASSFSGGGGLAGGNEQYF; CDR3 DNA: TGCGCCAGCAGTTTTAGTGGGGGGGGTGGACTAGCGGGAGGAAACGAGCAGTACTTC
D gene: -; clone size: few; J gene: TRBJ1-1; CDR3 length: 16; V gene: TRBV6-2/TRBV6-3; CDR3 protein: CASSYRAGNWGTEAFF; CDR3 DNA: TGTGCCAGCAGTTATAGGGCAGGGAATTGGGGCACTGAAGCTTTCTTT
D gene: -; clone size: -; J gene: TRBJ1-2; CDR3 length: 12; V gene: TRBV28; CDR3 protein: CGSSRTRSGYTF; CDR3 DNA: TGTGGCAGCAGCCGGACCCGAAGCGGCTACACCTTC
D gene: TRBD1; clone size: many; J gene: TRBJ2-6; CDR3 length: 17; V gene: TRBV11-2; CDR3 protein: CASSSGQGASGANVLTF; CDR3 DNA: TGTGCCAGCAGCTCGGGACAGGGGGCTTCAGGGGCCAACGTCCTGACTTTC
D gene: -; clone size: many; J gene: TRBJ2-2; CDR3 length: 15; V gene: TRBV7-8; CDR3 protein: CASSLEGAGTGELFF; CDR3 DNA: TGTGCCAGCAGCTTAGAAGGGGCGGGCACCGGGGAGCTGTTTTTT
D gene: TRBD1; clone size: -; J gene: TRBJ1-5; CDR3 length: 14; V gene: TRBV28; CDR3 protein: CASRRTGGNQPQHF; CDR3 DNA: TGTGCCAGCAGACGGACAGGGGGCAATCAGCCCCAGCATTTT
D gene: TRBD2; clone size: few; J gene: TRBJ2-3; CDR3 length: 15; V gene: TRBV5-4; CDR3 protein: CASSPASGRTDTQYF; CDR3 DNA: TGTGCCAGCAGTCCCGCCAGCGGGAGGACGGACACGCAGTATTTT
D gene: -; clone size: many; J gene: TRBJ2-1; CDR3 length: 11; V gene: TRBV20-1; CDR3 protein: CSARVNNEQFF; CDR3 DNA: TGCAGTGCTAGAGTAAACAATGAGCAGTTCTTC
D gene: TRBD2; clone size: few; J gene: TRBJ2-5; CDR3 length: 14; V gene: TRBV9; CDR3 protein: CASSRLAGEETQYF; CDR3 DNA: TGTGCCAGCAGTAGACTAGCGGGCGAGGAGACCCAGTACTTC
D gene: TRBD2; clone size: -; J gene: TRBJ2-3; CDR3 length: 16; V gene: TRBV20-1; CDR3 protein: CSASGLAGGPADTQYF; CDR3 DNA: TGCAGTGCTAGTGGACTAGCGGGAGGGCCGGCAGATACGCAGTATTTT
D gene: -; clone size: -; J gene: TRBJ1-4; CDR3 length: 15; V gene: TRBV7-9; CDR3 protein: CASSLKGSTGEKLFF; CDR3 DNA: TGTGCCAGCAGCTTAAAGGGGTCAACCGGTGAAAAACTGTTTTTT
D gene: TRBD1; clone size: -; J gene: TRBJ1-1; CDR3 length: 14; V gene: TRBV7-2; CDR3 protein: CASSSRQGRTEAFF; CDR3 DNA: TGTGCCAGCAGCTCCCGACAGGGTCGAACTGAAGCTTTCTTT
D gene: -; clone size: many; J gene: TRBJ1-4; CDR3 length: 13; V gene: TRBV18; CDR3 protein: CASSPAGYEKLFF; CDR3 DNA: TGTGCCAGCTCACCAGCCGGATATGAAAAACTGTTTTTT
D gene: TRBD2; clone size: -; J gene: TRBJ2-7; CDR3 length: 13; V gene: TRBV6-2/TRBV6-3; CDR3 protein: CASTKPAGLEQYF; CDR3 DNA: TGTGCCAGCACCAAGCCAGCGGGACTCGAGCAGTACTTC
D gene: -; clone size: few; J gene: TRBJ1-5; CDR3 length: 12; V gene: TRBV7-9; CDR3 protein: CASSLGGRPQHF; CDR3 DNA: TGTGCCAGCAGCTTGGGAGGGCGGCCCCAGCATTTT
D gene: TRBD2; clone size: many; J gene: TRBJ2-7; CDR3 length: 16; V gene: TRBV20-1; CDR3 protein: CSAGTLRGTSSSEQYF; CDR3 DNA: TGCAGTGCTGGGACGCTTCGCGGGACTAGCTCATCTGAGCAGTACTTC
D gene: -; clone size: many; J gene: TRBJ2-1; CDR3 length: 12; V gene: TRBV12-5; CDR3 protein: CASGSRHNEQFF; CDR3 DNA: TGTGCTAGTGGTTCCCGTCACAATGAGCAGTTCTTC
D gene: -; clone size: -; J gene: TRBJ2-1; CDR3 length: 13; V gene: TRBV9; CDR3 protein: CASSLPPLNEQFF; CDR3 DNA: TGTGCCAGCAGTTTACCCCCCCTCAATGAGCAGTTCTTC
D gene: -; clone size: many; J gene: TRBJ2-1; CDR3 length: 15; V gene: TRBV11-2; CDR3 protein: CASSFPQASYYEQFF; CDR3 DNA: TGTGCCAGCAGCTTCCCTCAAGCCTCCTACTATGAGCAGTTCTTC
D gene: TRBD2; clone size: few; J gene: TRBJ2-6; CDR3 length: 19; V gene: TRBV11-2; CDR3 protein: CASSTFGGRSHSGANVLTF; CDR3 DNA: TGTGCCAGCAGCACCTTTGGCGGGAGAAGTCACTCTGGGGCCAACGTCCTGACTTTC
D gene: -; clone size: many; J gene: TRBJ2-5; CDR3 length: 13; V gene: TRBV4-1; CDR3 protein: CASSQNYKETQYF; CDR3 DNA: TGCGCCAGCAGCCAGAACTATAAAGAGACCCAGTACTTC
D gene: TRBD1; clone size: many; J gene: TRBJ2-7; CDR3 length: 15; V gene: TRBV27; CDR3 protein: CASSMTGTATYEQYF; CDR3 DNA: TGTGCCAGCAGTATGACCGGGACAGCGACCTACGAGCAGTACTTC
D gene: -; clone size: -; J gene: TRBJ2-5; CDR3 length: 14; V gene: TRBV5-1; CDR3 protein: CASSQETGKETQYF; CDR3 DNA: TGCGCCAGCAGCCAAGAAACAGGGAAAGAGACCCAGTACTTC
D gene: -; clone size: few; J gene: TRBJ1-3; CDR3 length: 13; V gene: TRBV7-9; CDR3 protein: CASDGNSGNTIYF; CDR3 DNA: TGTGCCAGCGACGGGAACTCTGGAAACACCATATATTTT
D gene: TRBD1; clone size: many; J gene: TRBJ2-7; CDR3 length: 15; V gene: TRBV12-3/TRBV12-4; CDR3 protein: CASSRNRDSPYEQYF; CDR3 DNA: TGTGCCAGCAGCCGGAACCGGGACAGCCCGTACGAGCAGTACTTC
D gene: TRBD2; clone size: few; J gene: TRBJ2-1; CDR3 length: 15; V gene: TRBV20-1; CDR3 protein: CSASPWTSGGTGQFF; CDR3 DNA: TGCAGTGCTAGCCCCTGGACTAGCGGGGGCACAGGGCAGTTCTTC
D gene: TRBD2; clone size: few; J gene: TRBJ2-5; CDR3 length: 15; V gene: TRBV20-1; CDR3 protein: CSAREVAGVGETQYF; CDR3 DNA: TGCAGTGCTAGAGAGGTAGCGGGAGTTGGAGAGACCCAGTACTTC
D gene: TRBD2; clone size: -; J gene: TRBJ2-5; CDR3 length: 15; V gene: TRBV5-1; CDR3 protein: CASSLAPAGGETQYF; CDR3 DNA: TGCGCCAGCAGCTTGGCCCCAGCGGGAGGAGAGACCCAGTACTTC
D gene: -; clone size: few; J gene: TRBJ2-1; CDR3 length: 15; V gene: TRBV2; CDR3 protein: CASSSTGTVYNEQFF; CDR3 DNA: TGTGCCAGCAGTTCGACTGGGACGGTATACAATGAGCAGTTCTTC
D gene: -; clone size: -; J gene: TRBJ1-1; CDR3 length: 13; V gene: TRBV5-1; CDR3 protein: CTSSLIVNTEAFF; CDR3 DNA: TGCACCAGCAGCTTGATTGTAAACACTGAAGCTTTCTTT
D gene: -; clone size: -; J gene: TRBJ1-5; CDR3 length: 17; V gene: TRBV10-3; CDR3 protein: CAISESFGPYSNQPQHF; CDR3 DNA: TGTGCCATCAGTGAGTCGTTTGGTCCTTATAGCAATCAGCCCCAGCATTTT
D gene: -; clone size: many; J gene: TRBJ2-5; CDR3 length: 12; V gene: TRBV9; CDR3 protein: CASSVQGETQYF; CDR3 DNA: TGTGCCAGCAGCGTACAGGGCGAGACCCAGTACTTC
D gene: TRBD2; clone size: few; J gene: TRBJ2-2; CDR3 length: 17; V gene: TRBV11-3; CDR3 protein: CASSPRSSGSDTGELFF; CDR3 DNA: TGTGCCAGCAGCCCCCGAAGTAGCGGGAGCGATACCGGGGAGCTGTTTTTT
D gene: TRBD2; clone size: -; J gene: TRBJ2-7; CDR3 length: 14; V gene: TRBV12-3/TRBV12-4; CDR3 protein: CASSSTSGKAEQYF; CDR3 DNA: TGTGCCAGCAGCTCCACTAGCGGGAAGGCCGAGCAGTACTTC
D gene: TRBD1; clone size: many; J gene: TRBJ2-7; CDR3 length: 14; V gene: TRBV5-1; CDR3 protein: CASSLDRGPYEQYF; CDR3 DNA: TGCGCCAGCAGCTTGGACAGGGGCCCCTACGAGCAGTACTTC
D gene: TRBD1; clone size: once; J gene: TRBJ1-5; CDR3 length: 18; V gene: TRBV4-1; CDR3 protein: CASSQVRSYRGLPQPQHF; CDR3 DNA: TGCGCCAGCAGCCAAGTAAGGAGCTACAGGGGGCTGCCGCAGCCCCAGCATTTT
D gene: -; clone size: -; J gene: TRBJ1-6; CDR3 length: 15; V gene: TRBV7-2; CDR3 protein: CASSFAGSEISPLHF; CDR3 DNA: TGTGCCAGCAGCTTTGCAGGATCTGAGATTTCACCCCTCCACTTT
D gene: -; clone size: -; J gene: TRBJ2-2; CDR3 length: 18; V gene: TRBV5-1; CDR3 protein: CASSFGFQGPPNTGELFF; CDR3 DNA: TGCGCCAGCAGCTTCGGGTTTCAGGGTCCGCCTAACACCGGGGAGCTGTTTTTT
D gene: TRBD1; clone size: -; J gene: TRBJ1-1; CDR3 length: 14; V gene: TRBV10-3; CDR3 protein: CAIRPGQGKTEAFF; CDR3 DNA: TGTGCCATCAGACCGGGACAGGGGAAAACTGAAGCTTTCTTT
D gene: TRBD1; clone size: few; J gene: TRBJ2-2; CDR3 length: 17; V gene: TRBV12-3/TRBV12-4; CDR3 protein: CASSLEVGQGGTGELFF; CDR3 DNA: TGTGCCAGCAGTTTAGAAGTGGGACAGGGGGGTACCGGGGAGCTGTTTTTT
D gene: TRBD1; clone size: few; J gene: TRBJ1-2; CDR3 length: 16; V gene: TRBV6-1; CDR3 protein: CASSAPLGQGAVGYTF; CDR3 DNA: TGTGCCAGCAGTGCCCCCCTCGGGCAGGGGGCGGTTGGCTACACCTTC
D gene: -; clone size: -; J gene: TRBJ2-1; CDR3 length: 13; V gene: TRBV4-1; CDR3 protein: CASSQGGINEQFF; CDR3 DNA: TGCGCCAGCAGCCAAGGGGGTATCAATGAGCAGTTCTTC
D gene: -; clone size: -; J gene: TRBJ2-1; CDR3 length: 12; V gene: TRBV10-3; CDR3 protein: CAISGTPDEQFF; CDR3 DNA: TGTGCCATCAGCGGGACTCCCGATGAGCAGTTCTTC
D gene: TRBD1; clone size: many; J gene: TRBJ2-1; CDR3 length: 14; V gene: TRBV27; CDR3 protein: CASSLGTGSNEQFF; CDR3 DNA: TGTGCCAGCTCCCTAGGGACAGGGAGCAATGAGCAGTTCTTC
D gene: TRBD2; clone size: -; J gene: TRBJ2-5; CDR3 length: 15; V gene: TRBV24-1; CDR3 protein: CATSDPTGGRETQYF; CDR3 DNA: TGTGCCACCAGTGATCCGACGGGAGGGAGGGAGACCCAGTACTTC
D gene: -; clone size: -; J gene: TRBJ1-4; CDR3 length: 17; V gene: TRBV19; CDR3 protein: CASSIPPAAGAGEKLFF; CDR3 DNA: TGTGCCAGTAGTATACCCCCCGCAGCGGGGGCAGGAGAAAAACTGTTTTTT